This TCR beta chain originates from a study of T cell clonality in common variable immunodeficiency. CVID and control samples used equivalent genomic DNA input. Sequencing used immunoSEQ multiplex PCR; TCRdb keeps in-frame clones, though not all of them. The sample shows under 35,000 clones, no singletons; the ten largest hold approximately 5.4%. Germline assignment: CDR1 SGHVS and CDR2 FNYEAQ. The CDR3 is made up of 15 amino acids. V lost 5 bases and J lost 0; bases outside the gene matches: 5. About this clone: Its cognate antigen is unknown. The CDR3 is cut off 3 residues early in the read; its end comes from the germline J gene.

Patients and controls were mostly of Caucasian heritage. Study conclusions and caveats: Fewer deletions and N-nucleotide insertions were reportedly seen in common variable immunodeficiency TCR beta sequences. Fewer TCRbeta clones were shared among CVID subjects than controls.

The clonotype comes from a human donor with common variable immunodeficiency. The chain has TRBV7-6 and TRBJ2-7, with 9 nucleotides matching TRBD1. The specimen was peripheral blood mononuclear cells. CDR3 DNA (partial): TGTGCCAGCAGCCCCGGGACAGGGAGCTCCTACGAG. Amino acid sequence: CASSPGTGSSYE. In full, the CDR3 reads CASSPGTGSSYEQYF.